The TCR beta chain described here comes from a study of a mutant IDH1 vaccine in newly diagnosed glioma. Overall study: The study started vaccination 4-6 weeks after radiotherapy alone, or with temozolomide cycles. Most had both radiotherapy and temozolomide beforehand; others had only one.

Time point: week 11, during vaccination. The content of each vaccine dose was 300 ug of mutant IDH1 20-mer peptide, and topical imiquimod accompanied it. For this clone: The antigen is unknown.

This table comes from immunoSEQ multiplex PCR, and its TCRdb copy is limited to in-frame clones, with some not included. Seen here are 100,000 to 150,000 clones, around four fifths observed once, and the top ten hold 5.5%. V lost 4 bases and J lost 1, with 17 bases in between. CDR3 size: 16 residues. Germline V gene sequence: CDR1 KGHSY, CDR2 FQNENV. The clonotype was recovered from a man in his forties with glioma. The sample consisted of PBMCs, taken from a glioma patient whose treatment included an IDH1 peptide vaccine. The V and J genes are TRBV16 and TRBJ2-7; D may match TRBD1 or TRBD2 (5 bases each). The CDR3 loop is CASSLTPGTGSYEQYF. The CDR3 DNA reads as TGTGCCAGCAGCCTAACTCCCGGGACGGGGTCCTACGAGCAGTACTTC.